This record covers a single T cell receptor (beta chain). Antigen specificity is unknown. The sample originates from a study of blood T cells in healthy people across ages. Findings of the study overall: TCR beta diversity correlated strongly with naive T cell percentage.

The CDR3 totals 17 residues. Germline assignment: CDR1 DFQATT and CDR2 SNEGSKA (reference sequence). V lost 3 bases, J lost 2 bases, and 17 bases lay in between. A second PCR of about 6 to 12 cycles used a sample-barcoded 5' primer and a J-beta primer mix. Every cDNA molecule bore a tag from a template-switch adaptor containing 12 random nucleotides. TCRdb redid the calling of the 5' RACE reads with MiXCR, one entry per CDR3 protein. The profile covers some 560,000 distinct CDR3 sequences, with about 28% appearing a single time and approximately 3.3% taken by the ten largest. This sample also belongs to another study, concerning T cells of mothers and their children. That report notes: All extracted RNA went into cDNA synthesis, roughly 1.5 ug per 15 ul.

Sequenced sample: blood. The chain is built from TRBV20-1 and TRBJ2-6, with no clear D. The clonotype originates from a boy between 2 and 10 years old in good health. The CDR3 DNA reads TGCAGTGCTAGCCGCCCCCTCCACCGGGCTGGGGCCAACGTCCTGACTTTC. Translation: CSASRPLHRAGANVLTF.